This TCR beta chain was identified during a study of shared clonotypes between healthy human individuals. Libraries were prepared by immunoSEQ multiplex PCR; TCRdb keeps only in-frame clonotypes and omits some of them. The sample carries over 400,000 clones, roughly 95% recorded once. The source is a woman aged 25 to 39 in good health. The sequenced material came from naive CD4+ T cells sorted from blood. The sample's subset: CD45RA+ positively selected.

CDR3 sequence reads: CATSPDYNEQFF. In nucleotides, the CDR3 is TGTGCCACCTCTCCGGACTACAATGAGCAGTTCTTC. The rearrangement links TRBV19 to TRBJ2-1, with D unresolved. Germline-derived CDR1 and CDR2 are LNHDA and SQIVND (reference sequence). Trimming removed 10 bases from V and 3 bases from J, with 10 bases in between. CDR3 length equals 12 residues.